This TCR beta chain was identified during a study of PD-1 and CTLA-4 blockade in melanoma. There are 15 residues in the CDR3. Trimming shortened V by 2 bases and J by 0 bases, and 11 bases separated the two germline ends. Looked up from germline, CDR1 is MNHEY and CDR2 is SMNVEV (reference sequence). Data came from immunoSEQ multiplex PCR; TCRdb stores just in-frame clones and leaves some out. The sample shows fewer than 35,000 clones, less than 90% of them seen only once. The sequence derives from a human donor with melanoma. The source was CD8+ T cells from peripheral blood, collected from a patient given anti-PD-1 treatment. This chain links TRBV27 with TRBJ2-7; D unresolved. CDR3 protein: CASSLKADSSYEQYF. The CDR3, as DNA: TGTGCCAGCAGTTTAAAGGCGGATAGCTCCTACGAGCAGTACTTC.